The 26 T cell receptor beta chains listed next were all sequenced from one sample in a study of cytomegalovirus exposure and HLA in healthy donors. The PCR contained 60 Vbeta and 13 Jbeta primers. Using immunoSEQ multiplex PCR, the repertoire was profiled, and TCRdb retains in-frame clones only, with some absent. The sample has fewer than 250,000 clones, about 75% seen once. Sequences were obtained from PBMCs. Receptors were obtained from a male donor in good health and CMV-seronegative.

This clone was detected only a few times. The chain employs TRBV9 and TRBJ1-2, with 11 bases matching TRBD1. This CDR3 region has 14 residues. Germline values: CDR1 SGDLS, CDR2 YYNGEE. V lost 3 bases and J lost 8; bases outside the gene matches: 6. CDR3 region: CASSARDRGGGYTF. In DNA form, the CDR3 reads TGTGCCAGCAGCGCGAGGGACAGGGGGGGAGGCTACACCTTC.

There are a few counts of this clone. The sample holds other DNA sequences that translate to the same CDR3. The chain has TRBV27 and TRBJ2-2; D may be TRBD2 (6 bases). This CDR3 is built from 13 residues. Trimming left V 7 bases short and J 4 bases short, with 10 bases between. Germline CDR1 is MNHEY and CDR2 is SMNVEV (reference sequence). In DNA form, the CDR3 reads TGTGCCAGCACCGGGAGCGCCACCGGGGAGCTGTTTTTT. Translation: CASTGSATGELFF.

Turning to this clone: At one boundary the junction diverges from the germline segment, which might be a read error. V usage is TRBV7-9 and J usage is TRBJ1-3; D is possibly TRBD1 (5 bases). Germline V gene lookup returns CDR1 SEHNR and CDR2 FQNEAQ (reference sequence). The CDR3 totals 16 residues. DNA of the CDR3: TGTTCCAGCAGCCGCGAAGGGGTACACACTGGAAACACCATATATTTT. It codes for CSSSREGVHTGNTIYF.

V and J are TRBV28 and TRBJ2-1; D unresolved. The CDR3 has 12 amino acids. CDR1 MDHEN and CDR2 SYDVKM come from the germline V gene. The V end lost 3 bases, the J end lost 8 bases, and 8 bases lay between the germline ends. Written as DNA, the CDR3 is TGTGCCAGCAGTTTGATCCGAGATGAGCAGTTCTTC. Translating it yields CASSLIRDEQFF.

V gene TRBV21-1 combines with J gene TRBJ1-1; the table's D call of TRBD1 was not tested on the DNA. TRBV21-1 is a recognized pseudogene. The CDR3 is 15 amino acids. CDR3 in amino acids: CASSKEGARNTEAFF. The CDR3, as DNA: TGTGCCAGCAGCAAAGAAGGGGCTCGAAACACTGAAGCTTTCTTT.

The chain combines TRBV28 with TRBJ1-4, with 8 bases matching TRBD1. CDR3 length: 14 residues. CDR1 and CDR2 from the germline V gene are MDHEN and SYDVKM. V gave up 6 bases and J gave up 5 bases; unmatched junction bases: 5. CDR3 residues: CASSRTGQNEKLFF. DNA of the CDR3: TGTGCCAGCAGCCGGACAGGGCAAAATGAAAAACTGTTTTTT.

V is TRBV29-1 and J is TRBJ2-2; D may be TRBD2 (6 bases). The germline CDR1 and CDR2 sequences are SQVTM and ANQGSEA. The germline V and J ends were trimmed by 8 bases and 6 bases, with 13 bases remaining between them. CDR3 length: 12 amino acids. The CDR3 sequence: CSTVGEAGELFF. CDR3 nucleotides: TGCAGCACCGTAGGGGAGGCCGGGGAGCTGTTTTTT.

CDR3 DNA: TGTGCCAGCAGCAGGACAGGGAACGGGACTAGCCATAACTCATACGAGCAGTACTTC. Protein product: CASSRTGNGTSHNSYEQYF. This rearrangement joins TRBV7-3 to TRBJ2-7; D may be TRBD2 (9 bases). The CDR3 covers 19 residues. The germline gives CDR1 SGHTA, CDR2 FQGTGA. The V gene lost 5 bases and the J gene lost 4 bases, with 30 bases spanning the gap.

This rearrangement joins TRBV5-1 to TRBJ2-7, with 10 bases that match TRBD2. This CDR3 is 16 amino acids long. Unmatched junction bases numbered 7, after V lost 4 bases and J lost 0 bases. Germline CDR1 is SGHRS and CDR2 is YFSETQ. CDR3 amino acids: CASSRLTSGVSYEQYF. The CDR3 DNA is TGCGCCAGCAGCCGCCTAACTAGCGGGGTCTCCTACGAGCAGTACTTC.

The chain couples TRBV9 to TRBJ1-4; 8 nucleotides match TRBD1. V shed 3 bases and J 8 bases; nucleotides not matched to a gene: 6. CDR3 length equals 14 residues. Germline V gene lookup returns CDR1 SGDLS and CDR2 YYNGEE. CDR3 nucleotide sequence: TGTGCCAGCAGCGCACGGACAGGGAACGAAAAACTGTTTTTT. Translation: CASSARTGNEKLFF.

The chain links TRBV9 to TRBJ1-1; 8 bases align to TRBD1. The CDR3 runs to 17 residues. With 0 bases clipped from V and 0 bases from J, the junction kept 7 bases outside the gene matches. CDR1 is SGDLS and CDR2 is YYNGEE in the germline V gene. CDR3 nucleotides: TGTGCCAGCAGCGTAGGGCTTAGACAGGGGTTGAACACTGAAGCTTTCTTT. Its protein product is CASSVGLRQGLNTEAFF.

The V and J genes are TRBV19 and TRBJ2-1, with 7 bases matching TRBD1. This CDR3 spans 17 amino acids. Germline CDR1 and CDR2: LNHDA and SQIVND (reference sequence). V shed 4 bases and J 5 bases; nucleotides not matched to a gene: 14. DNA for the CDR3: TGTGCCAGTAGTAGGCAGATCCCCGGGGACAGTAACAATGAGCAGTTCTTC. The encoded protein is CASSRQIPGDSNNEQFF.

V and J are TRBV5-4 and TRBJ2-1, with TRBD2 matching 7 bases. V lost 2 bases, J lost 5 bases, and 4 bases stayed unmatched. The CDR3 totals 14 residues. Looked up from germline, CDR1 is SGHNT and CDR2 is YYREEE (reference sequence). The CDR3 region has the DNA TGTGCCAGCAGCTTAACCGGGACTAACAATGAGCAGTTCTTC. Its translation: CASSLTGTNNEQFF. The whole variable domain, filled in from reference TRBV5-4 and TRBJ2-1, reads ETGVTQSPTHLIKTRGQQVTLRCSSQSGHNTVSWYQQALGQGPQFIFQYYREEENGRGNFPPRFSGLQFPNYSSELNVNALELDDSALYLCASSLTGTNNEQFFGPGTRLTVL.

This clone was detected a few times. The V and J genes are TRBV4-2 and TRBJ2-7; D may be TRBD1 (6 bases). The CDR3 has 17 residues. CDR1 LGHNA and CDR2 YNFKEQ come from the germline V gene. The V and J ends lost 1 base and 2 bases respectively, with 18 bases between them. The CDR3 here is CASSQGSSWTATYEQYF. CDR3 DNA: TGTGCCAGCAGCCAAGGGAGTTCATGGACAGCCACCTACGAGCAGTACTTC.

The genes are TRBV7-7 and TRBJ2-7; D not certain. CDR3 size: 14 residues. Germline CDR1 SSHAT, CDR2 FNYEAQ (reference sequence). The V gene lost 5 bases and the J gene lost 0 bases, with 11 bases spanning the gap. In nucleotides, the CDR3 is TGTGCCAGCAGCCCCTTGGCAGGCTCCTACGAGCAGTACTTC. Encoded protein: CASSPLAGSYEQYF.

This clone was seen more than once but under ten times. The rearrangement uses TRBV4-3 and TRBJ1-4; no clear D. Germline V CDR1 and CDR2: LGHNA, YSLEER. The CDR3 length is 13 residues. The V gene lost 0 bases and the J gene lost 8 bases, with 7 bases spanning the gap. CDR3 in DNA: TGCGCCAGCAGCCAAGATCTCGGGGAAAAACTGTTTTTT. Translated, it gives CASSQDLGEKLFF.

The chain recombines TRBV4-1 with TRBJ1-5; D ambiguous. Per germline, CDR1 MGHRA and CDR2 YSYEKL. This CDR3 contains 14 residues. The ends were cut back, 1 base at V and 2 bases at J, with 6 bases in the middle. CDR3 in DNA: TGCGCCAGCAGCCAAGGGCAGGGCAATCAGCCCCAGCATTTT. Translating it yields CASSQGQGNQPQHF.

In DNA form, the CDR3 reads TGTGCCAGCAGCCTGCATCAAGGGGACACTGAAGCTTTCTTT. Amino acids: CASSLHQGDTEAFF. The V call is TRBV7-9, the J call TRBJ1-1, with a weak D call TRBD1 (5 bases). Germline lookup yields CDR1 SEHNR and CDR2 FQNEAQ (reference sequence). CDR3 length: 14 residues. The V and J ends lost 5 bases and 3 bases respectively, with 13 bases between them.

The chain recombines TRBV21-1 with TRBJ2-5; the table names TRBD1, a call not compared with the DNA. TRBV21-1 is classified as a pseudogene. The CDR3 runs to 13 residues. The CDR3 spells CASSKADRETQYF. CDR3 DNA sequence: TGTGCCAGCAGCAAAGCCGACAGGGAGACCCAGTACTTC.

V usage is TRBV28 and J usage is TRBJ1-3, with D unresolved. CDR3 size: 15 residues. The V and J ends lost 1 base and 4 bases respectively, with 11 bases between them. CDR1 and CDR2 from the germline V gene are MDHEN and SYDVKM. CDR3 in amino acids: CASSLFPGSGNTIYF. As DNA, the CDR3 is TGTGCCAGCAGTTTATTTCCGGGGTCCGGAAACACCATATATTTT.

The chain recombines TRBV5-6 with TRBJ2-2; the D gene is possibly TRBD1 (6 bases). Trimming removed 2 bases from V and 2 bases from J, with 16 bases in between. Germline lookup yields CDR1 SGHDT and CDR2 YYEEEE. This CDR3 has 17 amino acids. The chain's CDR3 is CASSFQKGHTNTGELFF. The CDR3 DNA is TGTGCCAGCAGCTTTCAGAAGGGACATACAAACACCGGGGAGCTGTTTTTT.

V usage is TRBV21-1 and J usage is TRBJ1-2; the table's D gene call, TRBD1, was not cross checked with the DNA. TRBV21-1 is listed as a pseudogene. This CDR3 has 18 residues. The CDR3 protein is CASSKDGDRASPNYGYTF. For the CDR3, the DNA is TGTGCCAGCAGCAAAGATGGGGACAGAGCTTCCCCAAACTATGGCTACACCTTC.

The V call is TRBV5-6, the J call TRBJ2-5, with 12 bases matching TRBD2. The CDR3 is 17 amino acids. V shed 1 base and J 5 bases; nucleotides not matched to a gene: 9. CDR1 is SGHDT, CDR2 YYEEEE, per germline. The DNA for the CDR3 is TGTGCCAGCAGCTTGCGGTCTAGCGGGGGGGCGGAGGAGACCCAGTACTTC. Translation: CASSLRSSGGAEETQYF. Based on the CDR3 plus reference TRBV5-6 and TRBJ2-5, the full variable domain is DAGVTQSPTHLIKTRGQQVTLRCSPKSGHDTVSWYQQALGQGPQFIFQYYEEEERQRGNFPDRFSGHQFPNYSSELNVNALLLGDSALYLCASSLRSSGGAEETQYFGPGTRLLVL.

This clone was observed a few times. The J gene is TRBJ2-4, the V gene TRBV19; perhaps TRBD2 as D (6 bases). Trimming removed 7 bases from V and 7 bases from J, with 11 bases in between. The CDR3 has 12 amino acids. Germline V lookup: CDR1 LNHDA, CDR2 SQIVND (reference sequence). The CDR3 loop is CASTGGGNIQYF. CDR3 nucleotide sequence: TGTGCCAGTACGGGTGGAGGGAACATTCAGTACTTC.

The chain links TRBV5-1 to TRBJ1-4; 7 bases agree with TRBD1. Germline assignment: CDR1 SGHRS and CDR2 YFSETQ. The CDR3 has 15 amino acids. After removal of 7 bases from V and 0 bases from J, the junction contained 6 bases not matched to a gene. The DNA for the CDR3 is TGCGCCAGCGGGCCCCAGGGGGCAACTAATGAAAAACTGTTTTTT. Protein product: CASGPQGATNEKLFF.

The chain couples TRBV10-3 to TRBJ2-3; D remains ambiguous. The ends were cut back, 10 bases at V and 1 base at J, with 15 bases in the middle. The CDR3 has 14 amino acids. Germline V gives CDR1 ENHRY, CDR2 SYGVKD. For the CDR3, the DNA is TGTGCCACCAGGACGTCTGCGGGCACAGATACGCAGTATTTT. Translation: CATRTSAGTDTQYF.